The present entry profiles one TCR beta chain with its context. The antigen is undetermined. J gave up 0 bases and V 11 bases, and 2 bases lay outside the gene matches. This CDR3 has 13 amino acids. In germline, CDR1 is KGHDR, CDR2 SFDVKD. It was negative isolation that provided the CD8+ and CD4+ T cells, whereas TEMRA cells were enriched by FACS. Roughly 0.5 to 1 ug RNA was reverse transcribed with random hexamers. Via MiXCR, TCRdb re-called the immunoSEQ multiplex PCR reads, giving one row per CDR3 protein. This sample has 70,000 to 100,000 distinct CDR3 sequences; approximately 96% occur once, and the top ten carry 0.41%. This record belongs to a study of CD8 T cells in Susac syndrome. Study-level points and caveats: Expansion of Susac CD8+ clones peaked in TEMRA cells and in active patients.

The TCR originated in a human donor with Susac syndrome. The J gene is TRBJ2-1, the V gene TRBV24-1; 8 nucleotides line up with TRBD2. The sequencing sample was made of CD8+ T cells from PBMCs. CDR3 nucleotides: TGTGCCAGTAGCGGGGACTCCTACAATGAGCAGTTCTTC. Protein: CASSGDSYNEQFF.